One sample yielded the 18 T cell receptor beta chains listed below, sequenced in a study of T-cell memory formation after mild COVID-19. TCRdb re-analysed the 5' RACE reads in MiXCR, keeping a single row per CDR3 protein. The sample yields about 360,000 distinct CDR3 sequences, 10% to 15% seen once. Sequenced: PBMCs or a T cell subset sorted from them (not recorded which). All receptors derive from a man between 18 and 29 years old who had mild COVID-19 (a few samples of this study predate the infection). Cell type and time point are not known.

The table lists this clonotype with a few counts. In DNA form, the CDR3 reads TGTGCCTCCACGGGGCGGTCTAGCCTGAGTGGCTACACCTTC. Translation gives CASTGRSSLSGYTF. This chain connects TRBV10-3 to TRBJ1-2; maybe TRBD1 (5 bases). CDR3 length equals 14 residues. The germline V and J ends were trimmed by 11 bases and 7 bases, with 23 bases remaining between them. CDR1 ENHRY and CDR2 SYGVKD come from the germline V gene.

This clonotype was counted only a few times. The chain carries TRBV4-1 and TRBJ2-5; D is uncertain. This CDR3 spans 17 amino acids. Germline V gene lookup returns CDR1 MGHRA and CDR2 YSYEKL. The V end lost 1 base, the J end lost 5 bases, and 20 bases lay between the germline ends. The CDR3 loop reads CASSQVGRQPYGETQYF. DNA for the CDR3: TGCGCCAGCAGCCAAGTAGGGCGGCAGCCGTACGGGGAGACCCAGTACTTC.

The chain combines TRBV18 with TRBJ1-1, with 9 positions matching TRBD1. The CDR3 runs to 14 residues. Germline CDR1 KGHSH, CDR2 LQKENI. J gave up 4 bases and V 4 bases, and 4 bases lay outside the gene matches. CDR3 sequence (DNA): TGTGCCAGCTCACTCGGACAGGGGATCACTGAAGCTTTCTTT. Encoded protein: CASSLGQGITEAFF.

The chain uses TRBV3-1 and TRBJ2-7; no firm D call. V dropped 1 base and J dropped 4 bases, with 11 bases sitting between them. The germline V gene encodes CDR1 LGHDT and CDR2 YNNKEL (reference sequence). This CDR3 is 14 amino acids long. CDR3: CASSQAFGGYEQYV. The DNA of the CDR3 is TGTGCCAGCAGCCAAGCATTTGGCGGATACGAGCAGTACGTC.

In its sample, this clonotype was seen a few times. This chain connects TRBV4-1 to TRBJ1-5; D may be TRBD1 (6 bases). This CDR3 has 20 amino acids. Per germline, CDR1 MGHRA and CDR2 YSYEKL. The V end lost 0 bases, the J end lost 0 bases, and 21 bases lay between the germline ends. The CDR3 spells CASSQDVALNRAYSNQPQHF. The CDR3 DNA sequence: TGCGCCAGCAGCCAAGATGTTGCCCTAAACAGGGCGTATAGCAATCAGCCCCAGCATTTT.

The table lists this clonotype with a few counts. This chain connects TRBV4-3 to TRBJ1-1; 7 nucleotides line up with TRBD1. Per the germline V gene, CDR1 is LGHNA and CDR2 is YSLEER. CDR3 length: 15 residues. Trimming at V came to 3 bases and at J to 0 bases, leaving 4 bases not matched to a gene. For the CDR3, the DNA is TGCGCCAGCAGCCACCCCAGGGGGATGAACACTGAAGCTTTCTTT. This gives the protein CASSHPRGMNTEAFF.

The table lists this clonotype with a few counts. The chain uses TRBV12-3 or TRBV12-4 and TRBJ2-5; D is possibly TRBD1 (6 bases). The CDR3 is 14 amino acids. Trimming left V 6 bases short and J 2 bases short, with 13 bases between. CDR3: CASSPGQKQETQYF. The CDR3 DNA sequence: TGTGCCAGCAGCCCCGGACAGAAACAAGAGACCCAGTACTTC.

The CDR3 sequence: CSAPAGAGGLKVMGDTQYF. The CDR3 region has the DNA TGCAGTGCACCGGCGGGAGCGGGGGGGCTTAAGGTTATGGGAGATACGCAGTATTTT. This chain links TRBV20-1 with TRBJ2-3; 10 bases agree with TRBD2. V shed 6 bases and J 5 bases; nucleotides not matched to a gene: 23. Germline values: CDR1 DFQATT, CDR2 SNEGSKA (reference sequence). CDR3 length equals 19 residues.

The genes are TRBV27 and TRBJ1-1; 8 bases map to TRBD1. The length of the CDR3 is 13 residues. In germline, CDR1 is MNHEY, CDR2 SMNVEV (reference sequence). The V segment lost 7 bases and the J segment 7 bases; nucleotides outside the gene matches: 8. CDR3: CASKTTGAGEAFF. The DNA of the CDR3 is TGTGCCAGCAAAACGACAGGGGCGGGTGAAGCTTTCTTT.

CDR3 protein: CASSLDRPYEQYF. As DNA, the CDR3 is TGTGCCAGCAGCCTGGACCGACCCTACGAGCAGTACTTC. The rearrangement joins TRBV7-2 to TRBJ2-7, with unresolved D. Germline loops: CDR1 SGHTA, CDR2 FQGNSA. The length of the CDR3 is 13 residues. Trimming took off 5 bases at V and 2 bases at J, with 10 bases between the two ends.

This clonotype was detected once. J is TRBJ2-5 and V is TRBV6-2 or TRBV6-3; 8 nucleotides agree with TRBD1. CDR3 length: 13 amino acids. Trimming took 6 bases from V and 5 from J; bases not matched to a gene: 5. CDR1 is MNHEY and CDR2 is SVGEGT in the germline V gene. CDR3 sequence (DNA): TGTGCCAGCAGGCCGACAGGGGTGGAGACCCAGTACTTC. This codes for CASRPTGVETQYF.

This clonotype showed up many times. The gene calls are TRBV5-6 and TRBJ1-2; D remains unclear. Trimming left V 1 base short and J 5 bases short, with 6 bases between. The CDR3 runs to 12 residues. Germline-derived CDR1 and CDR2 are SGHDT and YYEEEE. The CDR3 coding sequence is TGTGCCAGCAGCTTGCCGAGTTATGGCTACACCTTC. This codes for CASSLPSYGYTF.

The rearrangement uses TRBV28 and TRBJ2-6, with D unclear. CDR1 MDHEN and CDR2 SYDVKM come from the germline V gene. CDR3 size: 16 residues. The V end lost 2 bases, the J end lost 2 bases, and 10 bases lay between the germline ends. The CDR3 DNA is TGTGCCAGCAGTTTAGGGTCCCCGGCTGGGGCCAACGTCCTGACTTTC. Residues: CASSLGSPAGANVLTF.

This clonotype has a single count. The chain uses TRBV12-3 or TRBV12-4 and TRBJ1-5, with D possibly matching TRBD1 (6 bases). V was shortened by 5 bases and J by 7 bases, with 15 bases between the two germline ends. CDR3 size: 14 residues. The CDR3 DNA reads as TGTGCCAGCAGTATGGACAGTGGAGGACAGCCCCAGCATTTT. Its protein is CASSMDSGGQPQHF.

V gene TRBV7-6 combines with J gene TRBJ2-2, with D unresolved. CDR1 and CDR2 (germline): SGHVS, FNYEAQ. V gave up 5 bases and J gave up 6 bases, with 10 bases separating them. The CDR3 length is 13 residues. Here the CDR3 reads CASSPEVPGELFF. In nucleotides, the CDR3 is TGTGCCAGCAGCCCGGAAGTTCCCGGGGAGCTGTTTTTT.

V usage is TRBV27 and J usage is TRBJ2-2; possibly TRBD1 or TRBD2 for D (5 bases each). Germline values: CDR1 MNHEY, CDR2 SMNVEV (reference sequence). The CDR3 is 17 residues long. Trimming pared 0 bases from V and 6 bases from J, leaving 17 bases between. The CDR3 DNA reads as TGTGCCAGCAGTTTATCGGTAGTAGGGGCGGGTGCCGGGGAGCTGTTTTTT. Translation: CASSLSVVGAGAGELFF.

This clonotype has at least ten counts. The chain has TRBV12-5 and TRBJ2-2; D unclear. V shed 3 bases and J shed 6 bases, with 11 bases lying between them. The CDR3 contains 14 residues. Looked up from germline, CDR1 is LGHNT and CDR2 is FRNRAP. Here the CDR3 reads CASGFSGPAGELFF. CDR3 in DNA: TGTGCTAGTGGTTTCTCTGGGCCGGCCGGGGAGCTGTTTTTT. Filled out from reference TRBV12-5 and TRBJ2-2, the complete variable domain reads DARVTQTPRHKVTEMGQEVTMRCQPILGHNTVFWYRQTMMQGLELLAYFRNRAPLDDSGMPKDRFSAEMPDATLATLKIQPSEPRDSAVYFCASGFSGPAGELFFGEGSRLTVL.

This clonotype was counted a few times. The chain has TRBV3-1 and TRBJ1-6, with D unclear. The CDR3 has 14 amino acids. V lost 1 base to trimming and J lost 4 bases, with 5 bases between them. CDR1 and CDR2 (germline): LGHDT, YNNKEL (reference sequence). CDR3 in amino acids: CASSQVGYNSPLHF. For the CDR3, the DNA is TGTGCCAGCAGCCAAGTTGGATATAATTCACCCCTCCACTTT.